The 27 T cell receptor beta chains below were found in one sample sequenced in a study of OX40 agonist ivuxolimab in advanced cancers. The table came from immunoSEQ multiplex PCR; TCRdb's copy has only in-frame clones and leaves some out. Of about 24,000 clones listed, 65% to 85% are singletons. This specimen consisted of CD4+ or CD8+ T cells sorted from blood, obtained in a trial of the OX40 agonist ivuxolimab. Receptor source: an adult with an advanced solid tumor such as melanoma, head and neck, liver or kidney cancer.

This chain links TRBV7-8 with TRBJ2-5; 7 bases are shared with TRBD1. The ends lost 1 base at V and 5 bases at J; junction bases unmatched: 4. Germline V gene data show CDR1 as SGHVS and CDR2 as FQNEAQ. This CDR3 has 14 residues. The CDR3 sequence is CASSLGGGRETQYF. The CDR3 DNA follows: TGTGCCAGCAGCTTAGGAGGGGGCCGTGAGACCCAGTACTTC.

This rearrangement joins TRBV19 to TRBJ2-2, with 9 bases identical to TRBD1. Germline values: CDR1 LNHDA, CDR2 SQIVND (reference sequence). J gave up 2 bases and V 7 bases, and 2 bases lay outside the gene matches. The CDR3 is 14 amino acids. The CDR3 spells CASTDRGNTGELFF. CDR3 DNA sequence: TGTGCCAGTACGGACAGGGGAAACACCGGGGAGCTGTTTTTT.

This clone was detected only once. The chain joins TRBV19 to TRBJ2-5, with 10 bases identical to TRBD1. V trimming: 5 bases; J trimming: 5 bases; junction bases outside the gene matches: 11. Germline CDR1 and CDR2: LNHDA and SQIVND (reference sequence). This CDR3 is 16 amino acids long. The CDR3 reads CASSARRDRGGETQYF. CDR3 coding DNA: TGTGCCAGTAGTGCGCGCCGGGACAGGGGCGGGGAGACCCAGTACTTC.

V and J are TRBV9 and TRBJ2-1; D remains unclear. The germline CDR1 and CDR2 sequences are SGDLS and YYNGEE. V was cut by 0 bases and J by 0 bases, with 10 bases left in between. This CDR3 region has 16 residues. CDR3 sequence reads: CASSVAPDLSYNEQFF. The CDR3, as DNA: TGTGCCAGCAGCGTAGCTCCAGACCTCTCCTACAATGAGCAGTTCTTC.

This clone was seen more than once but under ten times. J is TRBJ2-3 and V is TRBV4-2, with 8 nucleotides matching TRBD2. This CDR3 is built from 15 residues. The V segment lost 8 bases and the J segment 4 bases; nucleotides outside the gene matches: 11. Germline CDR1 LGHNA, CDR2 YNFKEQ. Written as DNA, the CDR3 is TGTGCCAGCCGCGCCGGCGGGAGGCCCGCAGATACGCAGTATTTT. Translating it yields CASRAGGRPADTQYF.

The V gene is TRBV4-3, the J gene TRBJ2-7, with no clear D. CDR1 is LGHNA, CDR2 YSLEER, per germline. Trimming cost V 1 base and J 6 bases, with 10 bases left between them. This CDR3 has 13 amino acids. CDR3 in amino acids: CASSQVKWGEQYF. The CDR3 coding sequence is TGCGCCAGCAGCCAAGTTAAGTGGGGCGAGCAGTACTTC.

This clone occurred a few times. The V call is TRBV5-4, the J call TRBJ1-1; D not resolved. Trimming shortened V by 5 bases and J by 4 bases, and 18 bases separated the two germline ends. CDR3 size: 15 residues. Germline loops: CDR1 SGHNT, CDR2 YYREEE (reference sequence). CDR3: CASSIGSGGFTEAFF. DNA for the CDR3: TGTGCCAGCAGTATCGGCTCGGGAGGGTTCACTGAAGCTTTCTTT.

CDR3 sequence: CASSTRTGKMEQYF. Here the CDR3 DNA reads TGTGCCAGCAGTACTCGGACAGGGAAGATGGAGCAGTACTTC. V gene TRBV6-1 combines with J gene TRBJ2-7; TRBD1 matches at 8 bases. The CDR3 consists of 14 residues. Germline V gives CDR1 MNHNS, CDR2 SASEGT. Trimming at V came to 5 bases and at J to 7 bases, leaving 10 bases not matched to a gene.

The chain combines TRBV7-8 with TRBJ2-3; 12 bases map to TRBD2. Germline V gene sequence: CDR1 SGHVS, CDR2 FQNEAQ. This CDR3 has 18 amino acids. J gave up 0 bases and V 5 bases, and 9 bases lay outside the gene matches. The CDR3 nucleotides read TGTGCCAGCAGCCCCGAGGGACTAGCGGGTTTTAGCACAGATACGCAGTATTTT. Its translation: CASSPEGLAGFSTDTQYF. The entire variable domain, with the rest obtained from reference TRBV7-8 and TRBJ2-3, is as follows: GAGVSQSPRYKVAKRGQDVALRCDPISGHVSLFWYQQALGQGPEFLTYFQNEAQLDKSGLPSDRFFAERPEGSVSTLKIQRTQQEDSAVYLCASSPEGLAGFSTDTQYFGPGTRLTVL.

The chain combines TRBV11-3 with TRBJ2-5, with D possibly being TRBD1 (6 bases). The CDR3 consists of 15 residues. V was clipped by 5 bases and J by 5 bases, with 18 bases between them. Per the germline V gene, CDR1 is SGHNT and CDR2 is YENEEA. CDR3 protein: CASSPGEGVRETQYF. The DNA for the CDR3 is TGTGCCAGCAGCCCAGGAGAGGGGGTAAGGGAGACCCAGTACTTC.

This clone has just one count. J is TRBJ2-1 and V is TRBV5-1; D might be TRBD2 (5 bases). V was shortened by 6 bases and J by 5 bases, with 18 bases between the two germline ends. This CDR3 spans 15 amino acids. The germline V gene has CDR1 SGHRS and CDR2 YFSETQ. Written as DNA, the CDR3 is TGCGCCAGCACCGAACCCCGAGGGTATAACAATGAGCAGTTCTTC. Protein: CASTEPRGYNNEQFF.

V gene TRBV7-2 combines with J gene TRBJ2-3, with 10 bases lining up with TRBD2. With V trimmed by 5 bases and J by 1 base, 3 bases remained unmatched. This CDR3 has 15 amino acids. Per the germline V gene, CDR1 is SGHTA and CDR2 is FQGNSA. The CDR3 DNA reads TGTGCCAGCAGCGAGCGGGGGGGCCGCACAGATACGCAGTATTTT. This sequence encodes CASSERGGRTDTQYF.

The chain combines TRBV5-1 with TRBJ2-1; 9 bases agree with TRBD1. Per germline, CDR1 SGHRS and CDR2 YFSETQ. V lost 4 bases, J lost 4 bases, and 6 bases stayed unmatched. This CDR3 has 15 residues. The CDR3: CASSPGQGAYNEQFF. DNA for the CDR3: TGCGCCAGCAGCCCGGGACAGGGCGCGTACAATGAGCAGTTCTTC.

A single count supports this clone. The rearrangement uses TRBV5-8 and TRBJ2-3, with TRBD1 identical over 8 bases. From germline, CDR1 is SGHTS and CDR2 YDEGEE. This CDR3 is 16 amino acids long. With 4 bases clipped from V and 0 bases from J, the junction kept 7 bases outside the gene matches. CDR3 residues: CASSPRQGTSTDTQYF. CDR3 bases: TGTGCCAGCAGCCCGAGACAGGGGACTAGCACAGATACGCAGTATTTT.

The chain couples TRBV9 to TRBJ2-6; D unclear. The CDR3 length is 16 residues. Looked up from germline, CDR1 is SGDLS and CDR2 is YYNGEE. V was shortened by 0 bases and J by 0 bases, with 7 bases between the two germline ends. The CDR3 reads CASSVAPSSGANVLTF. The DNA for the CDR3 is TGTGCCAGCAGCGTAGCTCCGAGCTCTGGGGCCAACGTCCTGACTTTC.

This rearrangement joins TRBV7-2 to TRBJ2-4, with 9 bases matching TRBD2. This CDR3 has 19 amino acids. V shed 5 bases, J shed 0 bases, and the junction held 14 bases outside the gene matches. Germline V CDR1 and CDR2: SGHTA, FQGNSA. Written as DNA, the CDR3 is TGTGCCAGCAGCCAGGTCGGGACTAGCCTACGACTAGCCAAAAACATTCAGTACTTC. Encoded protein: CASSQVGTSLRLAKNIQYF.

The genes are TRBV19 and TRBJ1-1; a weak D match, TRBD1 (6 bases). The CDR3 runs to 15 residues. The V gene lost 5 bases and the J gene lost 5 bases, with 18 bases spanning the gap. Germline V gene lookup returns CDR1 LNHDA and CDR2 SQIVND (reference sequence). CDR3 nucleotide sequence: TGTGCCAGTAGTCCTCAAGAGACAGGACCTACTGAAGCTTTCTTT. Its protein is CASSPQETGPTEAFF.

The J gene is TRBJ2-7, the V gene TRBV19; TRBD2 matches at 8 bases. V lost 3 bases, J lost 3 bases, and 4 bases stayed unmatched. CDR3 length: 14 residues. The germline V gene encodes CDR1 LNHDA and CDR2 SQIVND (reference sequence). As DNA, the CDR3 is TGTGCCAGTAGTATCTATCTAGCGGGCTACGAGCAGTACTTC. It translates to CASSIYLAGYEQYF.

The chain couples TRBV27 to TRBJ1-5, with D maybe TRBD1 (5 bases). Trimming pared 4 bases from V and 9 bases from J, leaving 13 bases between. This CDR3 is 13 amino acids long. Germline CDR1 MNHEY, CDR2 SMNVEV (reference sequence). As DNA, the CDR3 is TGTGCCAGCAGTTCCACCGGGACGAGGCCCCAGCATTTT. Its protein product is CASSSTGTRPQHF.

This chain uses TRBV7-2 with TRBJ2-7; TRBD2 matches 14 bases. The CDR3 has 15 amino acids. CDR1 is SGHTA and CDR2 is FQGNSA in the germline V gene. J was trimmed by 2 bases and V by 5 bases; bases with no gene match: 2. The CDR3 is CASSPGLAGAYEQYF. CDR3 in DNA: TGTGCCAGCAGCCCGGGACTAGCGGGAGCCTACGAGCAGTACTTC.

The V gene is TRBV15, the J gene TRBJ2-3, with D perhaps TRBD2 (6 bases). The CDR3 consists of 13 residues. V gave up 0 bases and J gave up 8 bases, with 9 bases separating them. From germline, CDR1 is LNHNV and CDR2 YYDKDF (reference sequence). This chain's CDR3 is CATSREPGSTQYF. CDR3 DNA sequence: TGTGCCACCAGCAGAGAACCCGGGAGTACGCAGTATTTT.

The chain uses TRBV10-1 and TRBJ2-1, with D perhaps TRBD2 (5 bases). CDR1 and CDR2 (germline): WNHNN, SYGVQD (reference sequence). This CDR3 has 14 amino acids. V lost 6 bases and J lost 7, with 16 bases in between. DNA for the CDR3: TGCGCCAGCAGCAAGGGAGATAGCGTGAATGAGCAGTTCTTC. Translating it yields CASSKGDSVNEQFF.

The CDR3: CASSPQGLGVEQYF. The DNA of the CDR3 is TGCGCCAGCAGCCCGCAGGGTCTCGGGGTCGAGCAGTACTTC. This chain connects TRBV23-1 to TRBJ2-7; D is perhaps TRBD1 or TRBD2 (5 bases each). TRBV23-1 is an open reading frame whose function is uncertain. This CDR3 has 14 residues. Trimming took off 6 bases at V and 6 bases at J, with 18 bases between the two ends.

This clone was counted once. The J gene is TRBJ2-7, the V gene TRBV18; the match to TRBD1 covers 9 bases. The CDR3 has 14 residues. Germline V lookup: CDR1 KGHSH, CDR2 LQKENI. The V segment lost 4 bases and the J segment 2 bases; nucleotides outside the gene matches: 3. The CDR3 sequence: CASSRWDRAYEQYF. The CDR3 coding sequence is TGTGCCAGCTCACGATGGGACAGGGCCTACGAGCAGTACTTC. Based on the CDR3 plus reference TRBV18 and TRBJ2-7, the full variable domain is NAGVMQNPRHLVRRRGQEARLRCSPMKGHSHVYWYRQLPEEGLKFMVYLQKENIIDESGMPKERFSAEFPKEGPSILRIQQVVRGDSAAYFCASSRWDRAYEQYFGPGTRLTVT.

The chain links TRBV5-1 to TRBJ2-7; unclear D gene. The CDR3 has 13 amino acids. The germline V gene encodes CDR1 SGHRS and CDR2 YFSETQ. The V and J ends lost 3 bases and 0 bases respectively, with 7 bases between them. The CDR3 sequence: CASSWVSSYEQYF. Here the CDR3 DNA reads TGCGCCAGCAGCTGGGTAAGCTCCTACGAGCAGTACTTC.

This clone was seen a handful of times. This chain joins TRBV9 and TRBJ2-7; possible D gene TRBD1, 5 bases. CDR1 and CDR2 (germline): SGDLS, YYNGEE. The CDR3 loop spans 15 amino acids. V lost 4 bases and J lost 0, with 14 bases in between. CDR3 in DNA: TGTGCCAGCAGCCCCATCGGACACGGCTCCTACGAGCAGTACTTC. Protein: CASSPIGHGSYEQYF.

This chain joins TRBV6-6 and TRBJ2-5, with 9 bases lining up with TRBD2. The CDR3 has 15 amino acids. Trimming at V came to 4 bases and at J to 5 bases, leaving 8 bases not matched to a gene. Germline V CDR1 and CDR2: MNHNY, SVGAGI (reference sequence). Written as DNA, the CDR3 is TGTGCCAGCAGTTCCCGACTAGCGGCAACGGAGACCCAGTACTTC. This encodes CASSSRLAATETQYF.